This TCR beta chain was profiled in a study of neurological immune-mediated disorders. In TCRdb, the 5' RACE reads were re-called with MiXCR into one record per CDR3 protein. The sample holds some 66,000 distinct CDR3 sequences, 3.4% seen once. The CDR3 runs to 14 residues. V was pared by 5 bases and J by 4 bases, with 7 bases of the junction left unmatched. Germline V gene data show CDR1 as DFQATT and CDR2 as SNEGSKA (reference sequence). The chain has TRBV20-1 and TRBJ2-1, with 8 bases lining up with TRBD2. What was sequenced was PBMCs. The TCR comes from a man aged 40-49 years with multiple sclerosis. In DNA form, the CDR3 reads TGCAGTGCTCAGCCAGCGGGGGCTTACAATGAGCAGTTCTTC. Protein: CSAQPAGAYNEQFF.